One and the same sample provided the 30 T cell receptor beta chains below, sequenced in a study of cytomegalovirus exposure and HLA in healthy donors. 60 Vbeta and 13 Jbeta primers were used in PCR. Here immunoSEQ multiplex PCR was the method, and the copy in TCRdb shows in-frame clones only, minus some. The repertoire holds roughly 120,000 clones, with about 68% as singletons. The sequenced material came from PBMCs. The receptors stem from a woman between 40 and 50 years old in good health and CMV-seropositive.

The chain uses TRBV19 and TRBJ2-5; 8 bases are shared with TRBD2. The end of the DNA fits TRBJ2-7 better, so the J call may be wrong. This CDR3 has 14 residues. Per germline, CDR1 LNHDA and CDR2 SQIVND (reference sequence). CDR3 in DNA: TGTGCCAGTAGTAGCCGGAGACTAGCGTACGAGCAGTACTTC. It translates to CASSSRRLAYEQYF.

The chain couples TRBV19 to TRBJ2-5, with 10 bases matching TRBD2. Germline V gene lookup returns CDR1 LNHDA and CDR2 SQIVND (reference sequence). This CDR3 contains 15 residues. V was pared by 4 bases and J by 5 bases, with 7 bases of the junction left unmatched. CDR3 in amino acids: CASSTPGLAWETQYF. The CDR3 DNA sequence: TGTGCCAGTAGTACGCCGGGACTAGCGTGGGAGACCCAGTACTTC.

CDR3 sequence reads: CASSMDRDYEQYF. The DNA for the CDR3 is TGTGCCAGCAGCATGGACAGGGACTACGAGCAGTACTTC. The chain couples TRBV5-4 to TRBJ2-7; 8 positions match TRBD1. With 4 bases clipped from V and 3 bases from J, the junction kept 3 bases outside the gene matches. Germline V CDR1 and CDR2: SGHNT, YYREEE (reference sequence). The CDR3 is 13 residues long.

The chain carries TRBV5-5 and TRBJ2-7, with 9 bases identical to TRBD1. The germline gives CDR1 SGHKS, CDR2 YYEKEE (reference sequence). Unmatched junction bases numbered 8, after V lost 4 bases and J lost 0 bases. This CDR3 is 16 amino acids long. CDR3 residues: CASSSDTGGFSYEQYF. The CDR3 DNA sequence: TGTGCCAGCAGCAGTGATACAGGGGGCTTCTCCTACGAGCAGTACTTC.

CDR3 in amino acids: CASRGAGQETQYF. Here the CDR3 DNA reads TGTGCCAGCCGCGGGGCAGGGCAAGAGACCCAGTACTTC. The chain has TRBV2 and TRBJ2-5, with D tentatively TRBD2 (6 bases). The V and J ends lost 8 bases and 2 bases respectively, with 12 bases between them. Germline V CDR1 and CDR2: SNHLY, FYNNEI. This CDR3 is 13 amino acids long.

Here the CDR3 reads CASSYFPQMNTEAFF. The CDR3, as DNA: TGTGCCAGCAGTTACTTTCCACAAATGAACACTGAAGCTTTCTTT. J is TRBJ1-1 and V is TRBV6-5; D is uncertain. V lost 1 base and J 0 bases, leaving 9 bases between the germline ends. The V gene's germline CDR1 is MNHEY and CDR2 SVGAGI. This CDR3 comprises 15 residues.

This clone was observed a few times. V is TRBV11-3 and J is TRBJ2-2, with unresolved D. Trimming cost V 0 bases and J 1 base, with 15 bases left between them. CDR3 length: 18 residues. Germline-derived CDR1 and CDR2 are SGHNT and YENEEA. This chain's CDR3 is CASSLDPLATRNTGELFF. The CDR3 bases are TGTGCCAGCAGCTTAGATCCGCTGGCAACCAGGAACACCGGGGAGCTGTTTTTT.

This rearrangement joins TRBV5-6 to TRBJ2-5; D ambiguous. With 4 bases removed from V and 2 bases from J, the gap between germline ends came to 9 bases. The CDR3 runs to 13 residues. CDR1 and CDR2 from the germline V gene are SGHDT and YYEEEE. In DNA form, the CDR3 reads TGTGCCAGCAGCCTCCTAGGACAAGAGACCCAGTACTTC. Its protein product is CASSLLGQETQYF.

The chain joins TRBV2 to TRBJ1-6; TRBD1 might be the D (5 bases). The CDR3 loop spans 14 amino acids. The V and J ends lost 2 bases and 8 bases respectively, with 10 bases between them. Germline V gene data show CDR1 as SNHLY and CDR2 as FYNNEI. For the CDR3, the DNA is TGTGCCAGCAGTGAAAACGGGGGGTATTCACCCCTCCACTTT. This encodes CASSENGGYSPLHF.

V and J are TRBV6-5 and TRBJ1-1; D is perhaps TRBD1 (5 bases). Germline CDR1 MNHEY, CDR2 SVGAGI. The CDR3 contains 14 residues. Trimming took off 5 bases at V and 5 bases at J, with 15 bases between the two ends. The CDR3 here is CASSKGWGFTEAFF. DNA for the CDR3: TGTGCCAGCAGTAAGGGGTGGGGTTTTACTGAAGCTTTCTTT.

V and J are TRBV7-3 and TRBJ2-3, with 10 bases fitting TRBD2. From germline, CDR1 is SGHTA and CDR2 FQGTGA. The CDR3 has 16 amino acids. Trimming took 1 base from V and 5 from J; bases not matched to a gene: 6. The CDR3: CASSLKGLAGEDTQYF. CDR3 nucleotide sequence: TGTGCCAGCAGCTTAAAAGGGCTAGCGGGAGAAGATACGCAGTATTTT. Filled out from reference TRBV7-3 and TRBJ2-3, the complete variable domain reads GAGVSQTPSNKVTEKGKYVELRCDPISGHTALYWYRQSLGQGPEFLIYFQGTGAADDSGLPNDRFFAVRPEGSVSTLKIQRTERGDSAVYLCASSLKGLAGEDTQYFGPGTRLTVL.

This sequence joins TRBV15 and TRBJ2-1, with 13 bases aligning to TRBD2. The V and J ends lost 3 bases and 6 bases, in that order; junction bases with no gene match: 11. Germline CDR1 and CDR2: LNHNV and YYDKDF (reference sequence). The CDR3 is 18 amino acids. DNA for the CDR3: TGTGCCACCAGCAGTCCCCCAATTACTAGCGGGAGGGCCAATGAGCAGTTCTTC. It encodes CATSSPPITSGRANEQFF.

For this clone: Relative to the germline gene, one junction end is altered; a read error may explain this. CDR3 DNA: TGTGCCAGCAGCCCTGCATGGGGACTATCCGAGCGGTTCTTC. Translated, it gives CASSPAWGLSERFF. The J gene is TRBJ2-1, the V gene TRBV7-9; 7 bases align to TRBD2. CDR3 length: 14 residues. Germline CDR1 is SEHNR and CDR2 is FQNEAQ (reference sequence).

V usage is TRBV2 and J usage is TRBJ2-5; D gene unclear. CDR3 length: 12 amino acids. Germline values: CDR1 SNHLY, CDR2 FYNNEI. The V gene lost 8 bases and the J gene lost 2 bases, with 9 bases spanning the gap. CDR3 residues: CASLRYQETQYF. CDR3 DNA sequence: TGTGCCAGCCTCCGCTATCAAGAGACCCAGTACTTC.

This clone was detected only once. The chain has TRBV7-3 and TRBJ2-2; D gene unclear. CDR3 length: 12 residues. CDR1 and CDR2 (germline): SGHTA, FQGTGA. Trimming took off 2 bases at V and 7 bases at J, with 5 bases between the two ends. Here the CDR3 reads CASSLANGELFF. DNA of the CDR3: TGTGCCAGCAGCTTAGCGAACGGGGAGCTGTTTTTT.

The chain is built from TRBV4-2 and TRBJ2-7; weak D call: TRBD2 (6 bases). The CDR3 consists of 14 residues. CDR1 is LGHNA, CDR2 YNFKEQ, per germline. V was trimmed by 1 base and J by 3 bases, leaving 10 bases between them. The CDR3 loop reads CASSQVFGSYEQYF. CDR3 coding DNA: TGTGCCAGCAGCCAAGTGTTCGGGAGCTACGAGCAGTACTTC.

The chain couples TRBV27 to TRBJ1-1; no clear D gene. In germline, CDR1 is MNHEY, CDR2 SMNVEV (reference sequence). The CDR3 is made up of 15 amino acids. V shed 2 bases and J shed 3 bases, with 13 bases lying between them. The CDR3 DNA is TGTGCCAGCAGTTTAAGGGAGGCGATGCACACTGAAGCTTTCTTT. It codes for CASSLREAMHTEAFF.

The chain links TRBV29-1 to TRBJ1-2, with TRBD1 matching over 10 bases. The CDR3 contains 15 residues. In germline, CDR1 is SQVTM, CDR2 ANQGSEA. Trimming cost V 3 bases and J 3 bases; bases outside gene matches: 7. For the CDR3, the DNA is TGCAGCGTTGACGAGGGACAGGGGATCGACTATGGCTACACCTTC. Translated, it gives CSVDEGQGIDYGYTF.

The chain recombines TRBV5-6 with TRBJ1-2; TRBD1 matches 7 bases. Trimming cost V 1 base and J 4 bases; bases outside gene matches: 13. Germline lookup yields CDR1 SGHDT and CDR2 YYEEEE. This CDR3 has 17 amino acids. The CDR3 sequence is CASSLIGGAKFVYGYTF. The CDR3 DNA sequence: TGTGCCAGCAGCTTGATAGGGGGCGCCAAGTTTGTCTATGGCTACACCTTC.

This clone came up a few times. V usage is TRBV7-2 and J usage is TRBJ2-3; 7 bases match TRBD2. The trim removed 4 bases at V and 3 bases at J, leaving 7 bases unmatched. CDR1 and CDR2 (germline): SGHTA, FQGNSA. The CDR3 is made up of 15 amino acids. Here the CDR3 DNA reads TGTGCCAGCAGCTGGAGCGGAGCGGGGACAGATACGCAGTATTTT. It specifies CASSWSGAGTDTQYF. The variable domain in full, with the rest retrieved from reference TRBV7-2 and TRBJ2-3, is GAGVSQSPSNKVTEKGKDVELRCDPISGHTALYWYRQSLGQGLEFLIYFQGNSAPDKSGLPSDRFSAERTGGSVSTLTIQRTQQEDSAVYLCASSWSGAGTDTQYFGPGTRLTVL.

This clone was detected a few times. The chain combines TRBV28 with TRBJ2-7, with TRBD1 matching over 9 bases. V was pared by 6 bases and J by 6 bases, with 9 bases of the junction left unmatched. Germline CDR1 and CDR2: MDHEN and SYDVKM. The CDR3 extends over 14 amino acids. The CDR3 loop reads CASRDRDRVSEQYF. The CDR3 DNA reads TGTGCCAGCAGGGACCGGGACAGGGTTTCCGAGCAGTACTTC.

The chain has TRBV29-1 and TRBJ2-1; D is possibly TRBD2 (5 bases). CDR3 length: 14 residues. V lost 2 bases, J lost 8 bases, and 16 bases lay in between. Germline V CDR1 and CDR2: SQVTM, ANQGSEA. This CDR3 reads CSVERGSHGDEQFF. DNA of the CDR3: TGCAGCGTTGAACGCGGGTCCCACGGGGATGAGCAGTTCTTC.

This chain links TRBV2 with TRBJ2-2; TRBD2 agrees at 10 bases. With 6 bases clipped from V and 0 bases from J, the junction kept 4 bases outside the gene matches. CDR1 SNHLY and CDR2 FYNNEI come from the germline V gene. CDR3 length: 16 residues. CDR3 DNA: TGTGCCAGCAGGGACGGACTAGCGGCGAACACCGGGGAGCTGTTTTTT. The encoded protein is CASRDGLAANTGELFF.

This chain links TRBV27 with TRBJ2-3; a weak D match, TRBD1 (7 bases). CDR1 is MNHEY and CDR2 is SMNVEV in the germline V gene (reference sequence). Trimming took 7 bases from V and 8 from J, leaving 19 bases between them. The length of the CDR3 is 14 residues. CDR3 in DNA: TGTGCCAGCAACAGGGGACTGGCTTGGGCTACGCAGTATTTT. Encoded protein: CASNRGLAWATQYF.

In regard to this clone: Other DNA sequences from this sample encode an identical CDR3 as well. This rearrangement joins TRBV9 to TRBJ2-1, with 8 bases matching TRBD2. V shed 0 bases, J shed 3 bases, and the junction held 2 bases outside the gene matches. Germline lookup yields CDR1 SGDLS and CDR2 YYNGEE. The CDR3 is made up of 15 amino acids. DNA for the CDR3: TGTGCCAGCAGCGTAGGAGGGACTAGCTACAATGAGCAGTTCTTC. Translation: CASSVGGTSYNEQFF.

The V gene is TRBV7-2, the J gene TRBJ2-7, with 8 positions matching TRBD1. Germline V gene lookup returns CDR1 SGHTA and CDR2 FQGNSA. This CDR3 is 15 amino acids long. V lost 5 bases and J lost 0; bases outside the gene matches: 6. The chain's CDR3 is CASSSSTGASYEQYF. CDR3 in DNA: TGTGCCAGCAGCAGCTCGACAGGGGCCTCCTACGAGCAGTACTTC.

This rearrangement joins TRBV29-1 to TRBJ1-4; D might be TRBD1 (6 bases). Looked up from germline, CDR1 is SQVTM and CDR2 is ANQGSEA. V lost 4 bases and J lost 6, with 12 bases in between. CDR3 length: 13 amino acids. The CDR3 DNA sequence: TGCAGCGTTGTCAGGGGAGTAGATGAAAAACTGTTTTTT. Residues: CSVVRGVDEKLFF.

The gene calls are TRBV9 and TRBJ1-2; 7 bases match TRBD1. CDR3 length: 14 amino acids. The V and J ends lost 3 bases and 10 bases, in that order; junction bases with no gene match: 12. In germline, CDR1 is SGDLS, CDR2 YYNGEE. CDR3 amino acids: CASSGHPGTDNYTF. CDR3 DNA sequence: TGTGCCAGCAGCGGACACCCCGGGACAGATAACTACACCTTC.

The rearrangement joins TRBV7-6 to TRBJ1-2; perhaps TRBD1 as D (5 bases). CDR1 and CDR2 (germline): SGHVS, FNYEAQ. Trimming shortened V by 5 bases and J by 4 bases, and 20 bases separated the two germline ends. CDR3 length: 16 residues. For the CDR3, the DNA is TGTGCCAGCAGCCCACTCTATAAAGACAGACGCTATGGCTACACCTTC. Amino acid sequence: CASSPLYKDRRYGYTF.

The chain employs TRBV28 and TRBJ2-7, with 9 positions matching TRBD1. Per germline, CDR1 MDHEN and CDR2 SYDVKM. CDR3 length: 14 residues. V was pared by 6 bases and J by 1 base, with 4 bases of the junction left unmatched. The DNA for the CDR3 is TGTGCCAGCAGAGGGACAGGGAGTTCCTACGAGCAGTACTTC. Protein sequence: CASRGTGSSYEQYF.